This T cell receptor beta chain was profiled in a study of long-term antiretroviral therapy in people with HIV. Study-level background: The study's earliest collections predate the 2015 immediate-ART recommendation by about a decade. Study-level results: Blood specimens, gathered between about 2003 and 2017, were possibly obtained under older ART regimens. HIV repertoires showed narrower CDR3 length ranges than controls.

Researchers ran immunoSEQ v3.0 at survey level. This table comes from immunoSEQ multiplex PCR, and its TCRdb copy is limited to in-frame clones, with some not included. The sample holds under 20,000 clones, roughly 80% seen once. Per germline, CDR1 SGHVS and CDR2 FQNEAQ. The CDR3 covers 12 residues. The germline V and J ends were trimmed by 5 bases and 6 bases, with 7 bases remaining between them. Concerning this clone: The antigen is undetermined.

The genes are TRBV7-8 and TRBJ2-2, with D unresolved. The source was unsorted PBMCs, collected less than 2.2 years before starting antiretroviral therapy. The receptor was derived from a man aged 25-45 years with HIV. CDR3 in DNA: TGTGCCAGCAGCCCATTCCCCGGGGAGCTGTTTTTT. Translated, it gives CASSPFPGELFF. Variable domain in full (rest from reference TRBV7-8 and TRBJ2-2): GAGVSQSPRYKVAKRGQDVALRCDPISGHVSLFWYQQALGQGPEFLTYFQNEAQLDKSGLPSDRFFAERPEGSVSTLKIQRTQQEDSAVYLCASSPFPGELFFGEGSRLTVL.